These 14 T cell receptor beta chains were sequenced from one sample in a study of Tregs in tolerant kidney transplant recipients. Some clones are missing from TCRdb's copy, which holds only in-frame ones; the method was immunoSEQ multiplex PCR. The table lists about 240,000 clones, approximately 84% of them singletons, with 0.5% to 0.65% in the top ten. The sequencing sample was made of CD4+ T cells from blood. The receptors originated from a human donor in good health.

This clone was seen more than once but under ten times. This chain joins TRBV6-5 and TRBJ1-4, with 8 bases that match TRBD1. V lost 6 bases and J lost 7; bases outside the gene matches: 10. Germline CDR1 MNHEY, CDR2 SVGAGI. The CDR3 covers 15 residues. For the CDR3, the DNA is TGTGCCAGCAGGCAACAGGGGGGTGGAGGTGAAAAACTGTTTTTT. Residues: CASRQQGGGGEKLFF.

This chain uses TRBV18 with TRBJ1-1, with D perhaps TRBD1 (5 bases). Per the germline V gene, CDR1 is KGHSH and CDR2 is LQKENI. Trimming pared 6 bases from V and 4 bases from J, leaving 9 bases between. The CDR3 consists of 12 residues. DNA of the CDR3: TGTGCCAGCTCGGGGGGTGGCACTGAAGCTTTCTTT. It translates to CASSGGGTEAFF.

The chain has TRBV29-1 and TRBJ2-7, with D perhaps TRBD1 (6 bases). This CDR3 region has 14 residues. With 4 bases removed from V and 1 base from J, the gap between germline ends came to 14 bases. CDR1 SQVTM and CDR2 ANQGSEA come from the germline V gene. Written as DNA, the CDR3 is TGCAGCGTTGGTGGACAGACGATATCCTACGAGCAGTACTTC. Amino acid sequence: CSVGGQTISYEQYF.

This sequence joins TRBV30 and TRBJ1-4; a weak D match, TRBD1 (5 bases). Trimming took 1 base from V and 8 from J, leaving 14 bases between them. Germline V gene sequence: CDR1 GTSNPN, CDR2 SVGIG (reference sequence). This CDR3 comprises 14 residues. The CDR3 sequence: CAWSAGQLGEKLFF. In DNA form, the CDR3 reads TGTGCCTGGAGTGCAGGGCAGTTAGGGGAAAAACTGTTTTTT.

The V and J genes are TRBV2 and TRBJ2-5; 7 bases map to TRBD1. The CDR3 is made up of 16 amino acids. Germline V gives CDR1 SNHLY, CDR2 FYNNEI. Trimming cost V 5 bases and J 1 base; bases outside gene matches: 10. The CDR3, as DNA: TGTGCCAGCAGTAACATCGACAGGGCCTTCCAAGAGACCCAGTACTTC. It specifies CASSNIDRAFQETQYF.

The chain recombines TRBV19 with TRBJ1-2; possibly TRBD1 for D (6 bases). V lost 5 bases, J lost 1 base, and 14 bases lay in between. CDR1 LNHDA and CDR2 SQIVND come from the germline V gene (reference sequence). The CDR3 runs to 15 residues. CDR3 residues: CASSLIGQFNYGYTF. In nucleotides, the CDR3 is TGTGCCAGTAGTCTCATTGGACAGTTTAACTATGGCTACACCTTC.

This chain uses TRBV18 with TRBJ2-3, with a weak D call TRBD2 (5 bases). Germline CDR1 KGHSH, CDR2 LQKENI. V was shortened by 1 base and J by 1 base, with 9 bases between the two germline ends. The CDR3 spans 15 residues. CDR3 nucleotide sequence: TGTGCCAGCTCACCACTGAAAGCGGGCACAGATACGCAGTATTTT. It translates to CASSPLKAGTDTQYF. The full variable domain, completed using reference TRBV18 and TRBJ2-3, is NAGVMQNPRHLVRRRGQEARLRCSPMKGHSHVYWYRQLPEEGLKFMVYLQKENIIDESGMPKERFSAEFPKEGPSILRIQQVVRGDSAAYFCASSPLKAGTDTQYFGPGTRLTVL.

Notes on this clone: The sample carries other DNA sequences with the same CDR3. This chain joins TRBV6-5 and TRBJ2-2; D remains unclear. In germline, CDR1 is MNHEY, CDR2 SVGAGI. The CDR3 runs to 13 residues. Trimming removed 0 bases from V and 5 bases from J, with 4 bases in between. The CDR3 protein is CASSYSRTGELFF. As DNA, the CDR3 is TGTGCCAGCAGTTACTCCCGAACCGGGGAGCTGTTTTTT.

This clone was counted a few times. This rearrangement joins TRBV29-1 to TRBJ2-4, with D perhaps given as TRBD1 or TRBD2 (5 bases each). The CDR3 consists of 17 residues. V lost 5 bases to trimming and J lost 0 bases, with 20 bases between them. Germline CDR1 and CDR2: SQVTM and ANQGSEA. This chain's CDR3 is CSVLLSGTELAKNIQYF. The DNA for the CDR3 is TGCAGCGTTCTGCTCTCCGGGACCGAACTAGCCAAAAACATTCAGTACTTC. The variable domain in full, with the rest retrieved from reference TRBV29-1 and TRBJ2-4, is SAVISQKPSRDICQRGTSLTIQCQVDSQVTMMFWYRQQPGQSLTLIATANQGSEATYESGFVIDKFPISRPNLTFSTLTVSNMSPEDSSIYLCSVLLSGTELAKNIQYFGAGTRLSVL.

The J gene is TRBJ2-2, the V gene TRBV4-2, with unresolved D. CDR1 is LGHNA, CDR2 YNFKEQ, per germline. V was cut by 4 bases and J by 0 bases, with 9 bases left in between. This CDR3 contains 15 residues. The CDR3 sequence: CASSLGSSNTGELFF. The CDR3 region has the DNA TGTGCCAGCAGCCTCGGGTCTTCGAACACCGGGGAGCTGTTTTTT.

The chain carries TRBV6-1 and TRBJ2-7; D gene ambiguous. Germline V gene data show CDR1 as MNHNS and CDR2 as SASEGT. V lost 6 bases to trimming and J lost 13 bases, with 16 bases between them. The CDR3 runs 11 residues. The CDR3 DNA follows: TGTGCCAGCAGCTGGCTTAGGGTCCTCTACTTC. Protein: CASSWLRVLYF.

V and J are TRBV5-4 and TRBJ2-3, with 10 bases matching TRBD2. Germline loops: CDR1 SGHNT, CDR2 YYREEE (reference sequence). CDR3 length: 15 amino acids. The V gene end was trimmed by 3 bases and the J gene end by 12 bases; junction bases not matched to a gene: 13. CDR3 DNA sequence: TGTGCCAGCAGCTCCGGGACTAGCGTTCCCGGGGCTCAGTATTTT. The encoded protein is CASSSGTSVPGAQYF.

This clone was seen a few times. The CDR3 is CASSDPGLRFTF. The CDR3 bases are TGTGCCAGCAGTGACCCGGGGCTGAGGTTCACCTTC. The V call is TRBV2, the J call TRBJ1-2; TRBD1 might be the D (5 bases). The CDR3 consists of 12 residues. Trimming took 3 bases from V and 13 from J, leaving 15 bases between them. The germline gives CDR1 SNHLY, CDR2 FYNNEI.

The chain uses TRBV30 and TRBJ2-5, with 12 bases matching TRBD2. The CDR3 length is 21 residues. CDR1 GTSNPN and CDR2 SVGIG come from the germline V gene (reference sequence). After removal of 5 bases from V and 5 bases from J, the junction contained 27 bases not matched to a gene. CDR3 in DNA: TGTGCCTGGTCCGGGGGCCGACTTTCCCGGCTAGCGGGAGGGTATCGGGAGACCCAGTACTTC. This gives the protein CAWSGGRLSRLAGGYRETQYF. The full variable domain, rest sourced from reference TRBV30 and TRBJ2-5, is SQTIHQWPATLVQPVGSPLSLECTVEGTSNPNLYWYRQAAGRGLQLLFYSVGIGQISSEVPQNLSASRPQDRQFILSSKKLLLSDSGFYLCAWSGGRLSRLAGGYRETQYFGPGTRLLVL.